A selection of T cell receptor beta chains follows, all from one sample in a study of T cell responses to AZD1222 COVID-19 vaccine. Here immunoSEQ multiplex PCR was the method, and the copy in TCRdb shows in-frame clones only, minus some. The sample carries under 100,000 clones, approximately 85% recorded once. The sequenced sample was peripheral blood, obtained 28 days after the second AZD1222 dose. The receptor source for this set is an adult who received the AZD1222 COVID-19 vaccine. Both conserved end residues are trimmed from each CDR3. Fields, in order: V gene, J gene, CDR3 protein.

>TRBV10-3|TRBJ2-7
AISEMLVAAASYEQY
>TRBV3-1/TRBV3-2|TRBJ2-7
ASSQLGQSSYEQY
>TRBV24-1|TRBJ2-5
ATSDSRHSYQETQY
>TRBV11-3|TRBJ1-1
ASSQIRDRALEAF
>TRBV5-4|TRBJ2-7
ASSLGGRAVGEQY
>TRBV3-1/TRBV3-2|TRBJ2-7
ASSQALAGPYEQY
>TRBV27|TRBJ1-3
ASSLRGPGNTIY
>TRBV9|TRBJ2-7
ASSVGEGNEQY
>TRBV27|TRBJ2-3
ASRLLGVGADTQY
>TRBV21-1|TRBJ1-5
ASSSLGDGDQPQH
>TRBV28|TRBJ1-4
ASVGRPNNEKLF